What follows are 10 T cell receptor beta chains derived from one specimen sequenced in a study of regulatory T cells in long-lasting Graves disease. Indicated time point: newly diagnosed GD, antithyroid drugs for less than 3 months. With RNA extracted from PBMCs as input, the TCR library was made. Through Arm-PCR of CDR3 regions and iRepertoire HTBI primers, TCR beta libraries were built. Each CDR3 protein gets one entry after TCRdb re-called the multiplex PCR reads with MiXCR. The sample has about 320,000 distinct CDR3 sequences, roughly 18% seen once; the top ten hold about 38%. Here the sequenced sample was peripheral blood mononuclear cells (PBMCs), taken at new diagnosis, from a patient treated with antithyroid drugs. All receptors derive from a female donor with Graves disease.

This clonotype came up many times. The chain combines TRBV6-2 or TRBV6-3 with TRBJ1-6, with TRBD1 matching over 7 bases. Germline V gene lookup returns CDR1 MNHEY and CDR2 SVGEGT. V shed 4 bases, J shed 7 bases, and the junction held 19 bases outside the gene matches. This CDR3 comprises 19 residues. The CDR3 DNA sequence: TGTGCCAGCAGTTTTTTCCCCGGACAGGCCGATACTTCCAATTCACCCCTCCACTTT. Amino acid sequence: CASSFFPGQADTSNSPLHF.

This clonotype was seen more than once but under ten times. The rearrangement uses TRBV18 and TRBJ2-7; perhaps TRBD1 as D (6 bases). Trimming took off 3 bases at V and 2 bases at J, with 23 bases between the two ends. The germline gives CDR1 KGHSH, CDR2 LQKENI. CDR3 size: 18 residues. CDR3 region: CASSPQGQSGRPPYEQYF. The CDR3 nucleotides read TGTGCCAGCTCACCTCAGGGGCAGTCGGGGCGCCCACCCTACGAGCAGTACTTC.

This clonotype has ten or more counts. CDR3 DNA: TGTGCCAGCAGTGTCCCGTCTTTGGGGCACACTGAAGCTTTCTTT. Translation gives CASSVPSLGHTEAFF. This chain connects TRBV6-1 to TRBJ1-1; D is perhaps TRBD1 (5 bases). The CDR3 spans 15 residues. Per the germline V gene, CDR1 is MNHNS and CDR2 is SASEGT. V dropped 4 bases and J dropped 3 bases, with 15 bases sitting between them.

This clonotype was detected many times. DNA for the CDR3: TGCAGTGCCCACTCGGGTAGCGGGGGGGAGGATGAGCAGTTCTTC. It encodes CSAHSGSGGEDEQFF. The chain joins TRBV20-1 to TRBJ2-1, with 11 bases fitting TRBD2. The V gene end was trimmed by 6 bases and the J gene end by 8 bases; junction bases not matched to a gene: 12. Germline CDR1 and CDR2: DFQATT and SNEGSKA (reference sequence). The CDR3 is 15 residues long.

There are many counts of this clonotype. Compared with germline, one end of the junction differs, possibly owing to a read error. This sequence joins TRBV6-1 and TRBJ1-1, with D unresolved. CDR1 is MNHNS, CDR2 SASEGT, per germline. The CDR3 consists of 14 residues. Here the CDR3 DNA reads TGTGCCAGCAATGAAGAGAGCATGAACACTGAAGCTTTCTTT. It specifies CASNEESMNTEAFF.

This clonotype showed up many times. The chain is built from TRBV5-1 and TRBJ2-7; 8 nucleotides agree with TRBD2. Trimming cost V 0 bases and J 4 bases; bases outside gene matches: 6. This CDR3 is 15 amino acids long. CDR1 SGHRS and CDR2 YFSETQ come from the germline V gene. CDR3 sequence reads: CASSLDGTRGYEQYF. CDR3 bases: TGCGCCAGCAGCTTGGATGGGACTAGAGGATACGAGCAGTACTTC.

On this clonotype itself: This may arise from a read error, as a much more abundant clone is one base away. The conserved closing phenylalanine or tryptophan is absent in this CDR3, likely reflecting a read error. The rearrangement uses TRBV18 and TRBJ2-1; D remains unclear. CDR3 length: 15 residues. V was clipped by 3 bases and J by 2 bases, with 11 bases between them. Germline CDR1 reads KGHSH; CDR2 reads LQKENI. CDR3 bases: TGTGCCAGCTCACCGGTGGCGGAGCCCTACAATGAGCAGTTCTAC. Residues: CASSPVAEPYNEQFY.

This clonotype turned up a few times. V gene TRBV5-1 combines with J gene TRBJ2-5; no reliable D call. The V end was cut by 0 bases, the J end by 3 bases, with 9 bases between. The CDR3 extends over 14 amino acids. Germline values: CDR1 SGHRS, CDR2 YFSETQ. The CDR3 loop reads CASSLGMSKETQYF. Written as DNA, the CDR3 is TGCGCCAGCAGCTTGGGGATGTCAAAAGAGACCCAGTACTTC.

There are many counts of this clonotype. The rearrangement joins TRBV19 to TRBJ2-1, with 11 bases matching TRBD1. Germline CDR1 LNHDA, CDR2 SQIVND (reference sequence). Trimming removed 1 base from V and 7 bases from J; junction bases left unmatched: 3. The CDR3 covers 15 residues. As DNA, the CDR3 is TGTGCCAGTAGTATAGTCGGACAGGGGGCTAATGAGCAGTTCTTC. This encodes CASSIVGQGANEQFF.

This clonotype was seen ten or more times. The chain joins TRBV6-1 to TRBJ2-7; 8 positions match TRBD1. There are 14 residues in the CDR3. Germline CDR1 and CDR2: MNHNS and SASEGT. Trimming at V came to 6 bases and at J to 2 bases, leaving 6 bases not matched to a gene. The CDR3 spells CASSGQGPTYEQYF. Here the CDR3 DNA reads TGTGCCAGCAGCGGACAGGGTCCCACCTACGAGCAGTACTTC.